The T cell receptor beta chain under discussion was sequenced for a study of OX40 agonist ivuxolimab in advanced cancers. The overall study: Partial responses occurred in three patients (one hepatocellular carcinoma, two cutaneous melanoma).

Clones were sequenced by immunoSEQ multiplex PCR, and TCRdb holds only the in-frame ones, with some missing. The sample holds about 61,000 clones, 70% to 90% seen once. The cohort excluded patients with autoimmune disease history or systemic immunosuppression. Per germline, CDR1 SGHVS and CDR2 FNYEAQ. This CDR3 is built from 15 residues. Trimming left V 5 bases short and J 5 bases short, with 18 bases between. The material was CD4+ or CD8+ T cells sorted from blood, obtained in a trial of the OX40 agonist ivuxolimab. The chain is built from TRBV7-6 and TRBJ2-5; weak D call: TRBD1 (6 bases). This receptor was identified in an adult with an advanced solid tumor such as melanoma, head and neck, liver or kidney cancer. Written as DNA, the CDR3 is TGTGCCAGCAGCGACCCCCCCAGGGGACCGGAGACCCAGTACTTC. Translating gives CASSDPPRGPETQYF.